The 15 T cell receptor beta chains below come from one sample, sequenced in a study of metastatic and nonmetastatic thyroid tumors. Every patient underwent thyroid surgery untreated. MiXCR was used by TCRdb to re-call the PCR reads. The table records 70,000 or so clones, about 14% of them present only once. Sequenced: blood. The receptors come from a male donor with papillary thyroid cancer or a benign thyroid nodule (not recorded which). Some clones in this sample may be carry-over from other donors' samples.

This clone was seen ten or more times. The chain links TRBV27 to TRBJ2-1; D may be TRBD2 (5 bases). Trimming pared 5 bases from V and 2 bases from J, leaving 13 bases between. Germline V gene data show CDR1 as MNHEY and CDR2 as SMNVEV (reference sequence). CDR3 length equals 15 residues. CDR3 sequence: CASSPSVEAYNEQFF. The CDR3 DNA reads as TGTGCCAGCAGTCCTTCGGTGGAGGCCTACAATGAGCAGTTCTTC.

This clone was seen ten or more times. V gene TRBV6-2 or TRBV6-3 combines with J gene TRBJ1-1; a possible D gene is TRBD1 (5 bases). V lost 2 bases, J lost 1 base, and 14 bases lay in between. Germline values: CDR1 MNHEY, CDR2 SVGEGT. The CDR3 loop spans 16 amino acids. The CDR3 loop is CASSYPRGSKNTEAFF. CDR3 in DNA: TGTGCCAGCAGTTACCCGAGGGGTTCCAAGAACACTGAAGCTTTCTTT.

This clone was picked up many times. The V gene is TRBV4-1, the J gene TRBJ2-2, with 8 bases identical to TRBD2. The CDR3 contains 17 residues. V lost 4 bases and J lost 7; bases outside the gene matches: 14. Germline V gene lookup returns CDR1 MGHRA and CDR2 YSYEKL. The CDR3 coding sequence is TGCGCCAGCAGCCGAATCTCAGTAGGACTAGCAGACGGGGAGCTGTTTTTT. It specifies CASSRISVGLADGELFF.

At least ten counts were recorded for this clone. This chain connects TRBV20-1 to TRBJ2-2; 7 bases align to TRBD1. This CDR3 has 14 amino acids. The germline CDR1 and CDR2 sequences are DFQATT and SNEGSKA (reference sequence). V trimming: 4 bases; J trimming: 3 bases; junction bases outside the gene matches: 5. The CDR3 reads CSAKQGSDTGELFF. Written as DNA, the CDR3 is TGCAGTGCTAAACAGGGGTCGGACACCGGGGAGCTGTTTTTT.

This clone was counted at least ten times. This sequence joins TRBV6-2 or TRBV6-3 and TRBJ2-1; 12 nucleotides agree with TRBD1. The CDR3 is 14 residues long. Germline CDR1 and CDR2: MNHEY and SVGEGT. V was pared by 11 bases and J by 8 bases, with 10 bases of the junction left unmatched. The CDR3 here is CALAPGQGAHEQFF. CDR3 nucleotides: TGTGCCTTAGCCCCGGGACAGGGGGCGCATGAGCAGTTCTTC.

Ten or more counts support this clone. This chain uses TRBV20-1 with TRBJ2-3; D gene ambiguous. The CDR3 spans 15 residues. V gave up 5 bases and J gave up 4 bases, with 19 bases separating them. The germline V gene encodes CDR1 DFQATT and CDR2 SNEGSKA (reference sequence). The DNA of the CDR3 is TGCAGTGCTCCTGAGGATAACTGGCGCTCAGATACGCAGTATTTT. Its protein product is CSAPEDNWRSDTQYF.

This clone was observed a few times. Its ends do not fully match the called genes, so a read error is possible. The chain links TRBV27 to TRBJ1-1, with D perhaps matching TRBD1 (6 bases). From germline, CDR1 is MNHEY and CDR2 SMNVEV (reference sequence). The CDR3 loop spans 15 amino acids. The CDR3 region is CASRNPGQMYTEDFF. The CDR3 DNA sequence: TGTGCCAGCAGAAACCCCGGACAGATGTACACTGAAGATTTCTTT.

About this clone itself: A clone one base away is much larger, so this may be a read error. The gene calls are TRBV5-6 and TRBJ2-1; D unclear. The V end lost 5 bases, the J end lost 0 bases, and 12 bases lay between the germline ends. This CDR3 is 15 amino acids long. Per germline, CDR1 SGHDT and CDR2 YYEEEE. Here the CDR3 DNA reads TGTGCCAGCAGAAGGGTACACAGCTCCTACAATGAGCAGTTCTTC. Amino acids: CASRRVHSSYNEQFF.

The chain recombines TRBV4-3 with TRBJ1-5; 9 nucleotides match TRBD1. Germline V gene sequence: CDR1 LGHNA, CDR2 YSLEER. The junction had 11 bases not matched to a gene; V was cut back by 8 bases and J by 6 bases. This CDR3 region has 15 residues. In DNA form, the CDR3 reads TGCGCCAGCCGGGACAGGGTGATCTCTAGTCAGCCCCAGCATTTT. Translated: CASRDRVISSQPQHF.

The rearrangement uses TRBV6-1 and TRBJ2-7; the D gene is possibly TRBD1 (5 bases). The CDR3 extends over 13 amino acids. Germline V gene sequence: CDR1 MNHNS, CDR2 SASEGT. The V end was cut by 4 bases, the J end by 5 bases, with 12 bases between. The CDR3 here is CASSATVSHEQYF. The CDR3 DNA reads as TGTGCCAGCAGTGCGACAGTAAGCCACGAGCAGTACTTC.

This clone showed up many times. V usage is TRBV10-3 and J usage is TRBJ2-1, with 13 bases aligning to TRBD2. This CDR3 is built from 16 residues. After removal of 3 bases from V and 9 bases from J, the junction contained 8 bases not matched to a gene. Looked up from germline, CDR1 is ENHRY and CDR2 is SYGVKD. CDR3 sequence: CAISDRTSGSNGEQFF. The CDR3 nucleotides are TGTGCCATCAGTGACCGGACTAGCGGGAGTAACGGTGAGCAGTTCTTC.

As to this clone: At one of its ends the junction is not consistent with the germline gene, which may arise from a read error. V and J are TRBV7-3 and TRBJ2-3, with D hard to call. Germline V gene data show CDR1 as SGHTA and CDR2 as FQGTGA. This CDR3 contains 16 residues. The CDR3 here is CAGSLKSLGITDTQYF. The DNA for the CDR3 is TGTGCCGGCAGCTTAAAAAGTTTGGGCATCACAGATACGCAGTATTTT. The variable domain in full, with the rest retrieved from reference TRBV7-3 and TRBJ2-3, is GAGVSQTPSNKVTEKGKYVELRCDPISGHTALYWYRQSLGQGPEFLIYFQGTGAADDSGLPNDRFFAVRPEGSVSTLKIQRTERGDSAVYLCAGSLKSLGITDTQYFGPGTRLTVL.

The sample holds many counts of this clone. The V and J genes are TRBV2 and TRBJ2-2, with 9 bases identical to TRBD2. Germline CDR1 reads SNHLY; CDR2 reads FYNNEI. The CDR3 has 13 residues. The CDR3 spells CAFSGRTTGELFF. In DNA, the CDR3 is TGTGCTTTCAGCGGGAGGACCACCGGGGAGCTGTTTTTT.

With regard to this clone: This may arise from a read error, as a much more abundant clone is one base away. The genes are TRBV27 and TRBJ2-5, with a possible D match to TRBD1 (6 bases). The CDR3 extends over 16 amino acids. The V gene lost 4 bases and the J gene lost 1 base, with 16 bases spanning the gap. Germline lookup yields CDR1 MNHEY and CDR2 SMNVEV (reference sequence). CDR3: CASSCSTGLSQETQYF. The CDR3 coding sequence is TGTGCCAGCAGTTGTAGTACAGGGTTAAGCCAAGAGACCCAGTACTTC.

As to this clone: An end of the junction does not agree with germline; a read error may underlie this. The CDR3: CASSYTRGPSYNSPIHF. The CDR3 DNA is TGTGCCAGCAGTTACACCAGGGGCCCTTCATATAATTCACCCATCCACTTT. This rearrangement joins TRBV6-2 or TRBV6-3 to TRBJ1-6; D perhaps matches TRBD1 (6 bases). CDR3 length: 17 residues. The V gene's germline CDR1 is MNHEY and CDR2 SVGEGT.